A single T cell receptor beta chain is shown here with its context. Its target is unknown. These data originate in a study of cytomegalovirus exposure and HLA in healthy donors. Study-level points and caveats: A later look showed TCR association rates differing by HLA locus, highest for DRB1 and lowest for HLA-C.

It was with 60 Vbeta and 13 Jbeta primers that the PCR ran. Profiling relied on immunoSEQ multiplex PCR, and the TCRdb table lists in-frame clones only, not all of them. The sample includes 130,000 or so clones, 76% of them seen just once. Per the germline V gene, CDR1 is SEHNR and CDR2 is FQNEAQ (reference sequence). Trimming removed 4 bases from V and 6 bases from J; junction bases left unmatched: 9. This CDR3 region has 16 residues. The V gene is TRBV7-9, the J gene TRBJ2-7, with 13 bases aligning to TRBD2. Sequenced material: PBMCs. The sequence was obtained from a female donor in good health and CMV-seropositive. CDR3 amino acids: CASSYGLAGVMCEQYF. As DNA, the CDR3 is TGTGCCAGCAGCTACGGACTAGCGGGGGTTATGTGCGAGCAGTACTTC. Based on the CDR3 plus reference TRBV7-9 and TRBJ2-7, the full variable domain is DTGVSQNPRHKITKRGQNVTFRCDPISEHNRLYWYRQTLGQGPEFLTYFQNEAQLEKSRLLSDRFSAERPKGSFSTLEIQRTEQGDSAMYLCASSYGLAGVMCEQYFGPGTRLTVT.